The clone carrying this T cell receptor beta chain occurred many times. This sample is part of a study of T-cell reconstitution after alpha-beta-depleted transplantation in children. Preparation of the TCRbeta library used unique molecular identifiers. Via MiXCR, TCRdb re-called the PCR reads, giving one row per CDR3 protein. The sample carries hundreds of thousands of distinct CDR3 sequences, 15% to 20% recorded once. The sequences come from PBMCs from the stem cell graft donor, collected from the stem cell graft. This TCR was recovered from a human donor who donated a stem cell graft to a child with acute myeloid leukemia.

This CDR3 reads CSARDQGGGNEKLFF. CDR3 DNA sequence: TGCAGTGCTCGGGATCAGGGGGGCGGTAATGAAAAACTGTTTTTT. The chain uses TRBV20-1 and TRBJ1-4; TRBD1 matches 7 bases. The germline gives CDR1 DFQATT, CDR2 SNEGSKA (reference sequence). Germline trimming cut 5 bases from V and 4 bases from J; bases unmatched to any gene: 10. The length of the CDR3 is 15 residues.